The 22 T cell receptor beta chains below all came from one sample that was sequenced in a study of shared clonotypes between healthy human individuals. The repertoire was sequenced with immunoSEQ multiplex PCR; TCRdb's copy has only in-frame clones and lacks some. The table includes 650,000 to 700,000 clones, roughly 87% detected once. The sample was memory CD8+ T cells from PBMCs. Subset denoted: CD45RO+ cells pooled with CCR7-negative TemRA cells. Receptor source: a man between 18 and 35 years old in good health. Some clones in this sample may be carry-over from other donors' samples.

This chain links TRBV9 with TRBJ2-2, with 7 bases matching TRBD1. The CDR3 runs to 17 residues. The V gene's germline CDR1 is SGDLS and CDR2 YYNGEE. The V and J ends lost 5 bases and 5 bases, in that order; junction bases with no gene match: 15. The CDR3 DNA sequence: TGTGCCAGCAGTCTGACAGGGCAACCGAAAAATACCGGGGAGCTGTTTTTT. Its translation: CASSLTGQPKNTGELFF.

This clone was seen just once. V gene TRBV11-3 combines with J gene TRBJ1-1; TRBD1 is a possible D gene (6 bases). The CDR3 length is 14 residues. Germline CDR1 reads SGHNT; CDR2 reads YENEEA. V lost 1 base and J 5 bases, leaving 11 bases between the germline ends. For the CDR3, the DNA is TGTGCCAGCAGCTTAGCCGGTACAGGGACTGAAGCTTTCTTT. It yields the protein CASSLAGTGTEAFF.

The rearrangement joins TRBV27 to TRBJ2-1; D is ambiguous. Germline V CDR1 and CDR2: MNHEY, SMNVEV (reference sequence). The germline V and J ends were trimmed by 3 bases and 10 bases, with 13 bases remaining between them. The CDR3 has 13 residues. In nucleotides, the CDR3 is TGTGCCAGCAGTTTGTCTGTCTCGATCGAGCAGTTCTTC. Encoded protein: CASSLSVSIEQFF.

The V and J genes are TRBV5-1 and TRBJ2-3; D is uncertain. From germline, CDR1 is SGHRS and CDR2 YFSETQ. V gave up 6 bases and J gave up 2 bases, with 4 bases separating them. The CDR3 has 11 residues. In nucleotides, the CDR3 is TGCGCCAGCATCGACACAGATACGCAGTATTTT. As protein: CASIDTDTQYF.

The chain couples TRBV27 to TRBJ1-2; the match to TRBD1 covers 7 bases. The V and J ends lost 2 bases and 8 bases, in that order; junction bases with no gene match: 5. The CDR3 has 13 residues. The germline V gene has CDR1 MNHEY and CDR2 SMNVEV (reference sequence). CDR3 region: CASSLGGTAGYTF. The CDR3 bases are TGTGCCAGCAGTTTAGGTGGGACAGCCGGCTACACCTTC.

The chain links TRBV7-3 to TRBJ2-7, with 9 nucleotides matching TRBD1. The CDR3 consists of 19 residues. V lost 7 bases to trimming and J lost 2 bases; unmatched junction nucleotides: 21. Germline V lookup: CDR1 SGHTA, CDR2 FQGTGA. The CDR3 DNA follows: TGTGCCAGCACCCATGGGGGGGGACAGGGCCGTTACAAAGCCTACGAGCAGTACTTC. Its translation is CASTHGGGQGRYKAYEQYF.

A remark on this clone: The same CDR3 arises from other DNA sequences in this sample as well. CDR3 sequence (DNA): TGTGCCAGCAGTTTAGTCGGACAGTCTTACGAGCAGTACTTC. Translating gives CASSLVGQSYEQYF. The rearrangement uses TRBV27 and TRBJ2-7; the D gene is possibly TRBD1 (6 bases). This CDR3 has 14 residues. Between the trimmed V and J ends, which lost 2 bases and 4 bases, there was a span of 12 bases. The germline CDR1 and CDR2 sequences are MNHEY and SMNVEV (reference sequence).

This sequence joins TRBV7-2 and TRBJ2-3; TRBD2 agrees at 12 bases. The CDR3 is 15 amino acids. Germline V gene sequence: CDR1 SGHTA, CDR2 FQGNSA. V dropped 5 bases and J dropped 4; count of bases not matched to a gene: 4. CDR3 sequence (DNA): TGTGCCAGCAGCCAGCTAGCGGGAGGGCCAGATACGCAGTATTTT. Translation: CASSQLAGGPDTQYF.

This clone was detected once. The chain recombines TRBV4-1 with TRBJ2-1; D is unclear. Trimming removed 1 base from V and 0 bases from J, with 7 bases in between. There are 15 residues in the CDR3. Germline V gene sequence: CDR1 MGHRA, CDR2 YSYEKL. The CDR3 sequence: CASSQVPSSYNEQFF. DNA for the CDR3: TGCGCCAGCAGCCAAGTACCGAGCTCCTACAATGAGCAGTTCTTC.

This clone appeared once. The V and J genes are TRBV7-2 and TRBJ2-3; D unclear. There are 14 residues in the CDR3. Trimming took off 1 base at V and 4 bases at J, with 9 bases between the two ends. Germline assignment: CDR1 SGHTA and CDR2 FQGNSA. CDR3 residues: CASSLVQFADTQYF. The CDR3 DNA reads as TGTGCCAGCAGCTTAGTTCAGTTCGCAGATACGCAGTATTTT. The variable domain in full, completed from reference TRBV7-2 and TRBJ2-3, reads GAGVSQSPSNKVTEKGKDVELRCDPISGHTALYWYRQSLGQGLEFLIYFQGNSAPDKSGLPSDRFSAERTGGSVSTLTIQRTQQEDSAVYLCASSLVQFADTQYFGPGTRLTVL.

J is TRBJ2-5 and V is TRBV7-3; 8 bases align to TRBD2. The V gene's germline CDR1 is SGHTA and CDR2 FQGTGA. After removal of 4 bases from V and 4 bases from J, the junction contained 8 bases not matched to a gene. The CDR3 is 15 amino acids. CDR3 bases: TGTGCCAGCAGCTCGACCGGGACTAGTACAGAGACCCAGTACTTC. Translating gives CASSSTGTSTETQYF.

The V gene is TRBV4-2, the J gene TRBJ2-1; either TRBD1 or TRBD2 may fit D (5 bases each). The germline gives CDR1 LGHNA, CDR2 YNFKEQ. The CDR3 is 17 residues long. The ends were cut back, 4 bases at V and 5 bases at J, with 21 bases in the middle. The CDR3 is CASSLQGWDGRDNEQFF. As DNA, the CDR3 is TGTGCCAGCAGCCTTCAAGGGTGGGACGGCCGGGACAATGAGCAGTTCTTC.

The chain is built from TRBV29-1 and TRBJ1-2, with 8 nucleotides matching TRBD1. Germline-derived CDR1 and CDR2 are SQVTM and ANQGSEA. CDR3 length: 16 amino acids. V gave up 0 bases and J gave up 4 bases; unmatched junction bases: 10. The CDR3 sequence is CSVEDLEDRALYGYTF. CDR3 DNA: TGCAGCGTTGAAGATCTTGAGGACAGGGCCCTCTATGGCTACACCTTC.

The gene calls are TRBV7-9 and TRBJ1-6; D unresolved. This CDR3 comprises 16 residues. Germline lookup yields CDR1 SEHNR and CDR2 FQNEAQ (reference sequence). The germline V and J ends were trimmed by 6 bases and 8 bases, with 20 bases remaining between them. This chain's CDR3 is CASRPPGLRSHSPLHF. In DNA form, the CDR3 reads TGTGCCAGCAGACCTCCGGGGTTAAGGTCCCATTCACCCCTCCACTTT.

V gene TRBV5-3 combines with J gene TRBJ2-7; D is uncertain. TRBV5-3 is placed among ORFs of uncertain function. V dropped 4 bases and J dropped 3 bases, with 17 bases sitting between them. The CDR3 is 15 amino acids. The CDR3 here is CARSVLGSPNYEQYF. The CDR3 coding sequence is TGTGCCAGAAGCGTCCTCGGGTCGCCGAACTACGAGCAGTACTTC.

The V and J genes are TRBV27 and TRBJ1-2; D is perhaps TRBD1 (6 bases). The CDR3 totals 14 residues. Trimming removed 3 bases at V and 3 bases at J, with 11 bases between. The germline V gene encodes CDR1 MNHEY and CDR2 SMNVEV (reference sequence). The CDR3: CASSFGTGYYGYTF. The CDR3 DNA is TGTGCCAGCAGTTTTGGCACAGGGTACTATGGCTACACCTTC.

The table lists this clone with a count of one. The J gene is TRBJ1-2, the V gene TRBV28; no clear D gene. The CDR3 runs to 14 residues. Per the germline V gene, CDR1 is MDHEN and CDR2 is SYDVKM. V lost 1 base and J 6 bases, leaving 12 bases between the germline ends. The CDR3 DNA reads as TGTGCCAGCAGTTTATCTCCAGCCGCCCATGGCTACACCTTC. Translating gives CASSLSPAAHGYTF.

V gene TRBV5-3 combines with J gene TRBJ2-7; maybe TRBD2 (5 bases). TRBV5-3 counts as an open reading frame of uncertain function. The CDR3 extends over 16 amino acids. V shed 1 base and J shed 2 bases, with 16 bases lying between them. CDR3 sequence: CARSLTGGSIAYEQYF. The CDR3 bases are TGTGCCAGAAGCTTGACGGGCGGGTCCATCGCCTACGAGCAGTACTTC.

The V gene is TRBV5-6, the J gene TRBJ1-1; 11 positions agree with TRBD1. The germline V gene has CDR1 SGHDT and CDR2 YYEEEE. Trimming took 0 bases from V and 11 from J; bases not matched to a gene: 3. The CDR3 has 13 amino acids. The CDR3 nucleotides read TGTGCCAGCAGCTTGGGGACAGGGGGCGGCGCTTTCTTT. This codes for CASSLGTGGGAFF.

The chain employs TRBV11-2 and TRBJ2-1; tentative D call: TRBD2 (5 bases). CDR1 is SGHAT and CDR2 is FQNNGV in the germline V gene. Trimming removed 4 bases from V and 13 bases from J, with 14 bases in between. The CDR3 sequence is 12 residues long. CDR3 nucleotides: TGTGCCAGCAGCTCGACGCCAGCGGATCAGTTCTTC. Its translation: CASSSTPADQFF.

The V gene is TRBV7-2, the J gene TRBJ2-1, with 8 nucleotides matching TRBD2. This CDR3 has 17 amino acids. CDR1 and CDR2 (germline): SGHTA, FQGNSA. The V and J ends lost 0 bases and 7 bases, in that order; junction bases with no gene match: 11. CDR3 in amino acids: CASSLALAGGLGNEQFF. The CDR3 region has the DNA TGTGCCAGCAGCTTAGCCCTAGCGGGTGGCCTAGGGAATGAGCAGTTCTTC.

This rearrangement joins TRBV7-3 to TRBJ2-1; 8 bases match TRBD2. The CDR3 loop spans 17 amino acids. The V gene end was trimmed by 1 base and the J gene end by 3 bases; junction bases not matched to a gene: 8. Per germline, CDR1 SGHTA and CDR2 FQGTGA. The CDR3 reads CASSLRASGLIYNEQFF. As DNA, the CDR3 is TGTGCCAGCAGCTTAAGGGCTAGCGGGCTAATCTACAATGAGCAGTTCTTC. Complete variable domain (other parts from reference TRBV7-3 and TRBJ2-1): GAGVSQTPSNKVTEKGKYVELRCDPISGHTALYWYRQSLGQGPEFLIYFQGTGAADDSGLPNDRFFAVRPEGSVSTLKIQRTERGDSAVYLCASSLRASGLIYNEQFFGPGTRLTVL.